The sequence of this T cell receptor (beta chain) was determined in a study of T cell repertoires and HLA-DP antigens. Sequencing used immunoSEQ multiplex PCR; TCRdb keeps in-frame clones, though not all of them. Among approximately 73,000 clones, 80% were seen once, and the ten largest hold approximately 1.4%. This clone was recorded once. Its antigen is not known. The CDR3 length is 14 residues. Germline loops: CDR1 SGHRS, CDR2 YFSETQ. V was cut by 0 bases and J by 4 bases, with 8 bases left in between. The chain links TRBV5-1 to TRBJ2-1; D is unclear. Sequencing was performed on CD4+ T cells from PBMCs. This TCR came from a man in his 60s in good health and CMV-seronegative. This CDR3 is CASSLASSYNEQFF. DNA of the CDR3: TGCGCCAGCAGCTTGGCAAGCAGTTACAATGAGCAGTTCTTC. Full variable domain (remainder filled in from reference TRBV5-1 and TRBJ2-1): KAGVTQTPRYLIKTRGQQVTLSCSPISGHRSVSWYQQTPGQGLQFLFEYFSETQRNKGNFPGRFSGRQFSNSRSEMNVSTLELGDSALYLCASSLASSYNEQFFGPGTRLTVL.